This passage covers 24 T cell receptor beta chains from one sample sequenced in a study of blood T cell repertoires in COVID-19. Some clones are missing from TCRdb's copy, which holds only in-frame ones; the method was immunoSEQ multiplex PCR. The table lists about 400,000 clones, roughly 86% of them singletons. Sequenced material: peripheral blood. The source is a human donor in a cohort sampled during active COVID-19.

The chain employs TRBV6-6 and TRBJ2-7, with 8 bases matching TRBD1. This CDR3 region has 13 residues. Trimming at V came to 5 bases and at J to 5 bases, leaving 5 bases not matched to a gene. CDR1 is MNHNY and CDR2 is SVGAGI in the germline V gene (reference sequence). For the CDR3, the DNA is TGTGCCAGCAGTACGACAGGGGATGACGAGCAGTACTTC. As protein: CASSTTGDDEQYF.

This clone was counted a single time. The rearrangement uses TRBV6-5 and TRBJ1-5; 7 bases map to TRBD1. J gave up 6 bases and V 5 bases, and 4 bases lay outside the gene matches. CDR3 length: 13 amino acids. Germline CDR1 reads MNHEY; CDR2 reads SVGAGI. CDR3 residues: CASSRDRVQPQHF. The CDR3 bases are TGTGCCAGCAGTCGCGACAGGGTTCAGCCCCAGCATTTT.

The DNA for the CDR3 is TGTGCCAGCAGCTTAGGTGCGGAGCCAAGCACAGATACGCAGTATTTT. It translates to CASSLGAEPSTDTQYF. The chain employs TRBV11-3 and TRBJ2-3; no firm D call. V lost 1 base, J lost 0 bases, and 11 bases lay in between. Germline loops: CDR1 SGHNT, CDR2 YENEEA. The CDR3 length is 16 residues.

This clone was detected a few times. The chain couples TRBV2 to TRBJ1-1, with D maybe TRBD1 (5 bases). CDR3 length: 13 residues. Germline CDR1 SNHLY, CDR2 FYNNEI. The V and J ends lost 6 bases and 3 bases respectively, with 11 bases between them. The CDR3 loop reads CASSARGDTEAFF. DNA for the CDR3: TGTGCCAGCAGCGCTAGGGGTGACACTGAAGCTTTCTTT.

The chain recombines TRBV5-6 with TRBJ1-5, with TRBD1 matching over 9 bases. The CDR3 contains 19 residues. Unmatched junction bases numbered 16, after V lost 4 bases and J lost 2 bases. The germline gives CDR1 SGHDT, CDR2 YYEEEE. CDR3 DNA: TGTGCCAGCAGCCGTCACCGGGACAGGGTGATTGATGGCAATCAGCCCCAGCATTTT. Amino acids: CASSRHRDRVIDGNQPQHF.

The rearrangement uses TRBV5-6 and TRBJ1-2; possibly TRBD1 for D (6 bases). V lost 0 bases and J lost 4, with 13 bases in between. Germline V gene data show CDR1 as SGHDT and CDR2 as YYEEEE. The CDR3 contains 15 residues. CDR3 DNA sequence: TGTGCCAGCAGCTTGGGGAGAACAGGGAGCTATGGCTACACCTTC. Protein: CASSLGRTGSYGYTF.

V and J are TRBV7-9 and TRBJ1-6; 7 bases are shared with TRBD1. The length of the CDR3 is 15 residues. The V gene end was trimmed by 5 bases and the J gene end by 5 bases; junction bases not matched to a gene: 6. Looked up from germline, CDR1 is SEHNR and CDR2 is FQNEAQ (reference sequence). CDR3 sequence (DNA): TGTGCCAGCAGCCCCGGGACAGCCAATAATTCACCCCTCCACTTT. Its protein is CASSPGTANNSPLHF.

This clone has a handful of counts. The chain recombines TRBV19 with TRBJ1-6; TRBD1 agrees at 9 bases. CDR1 and CDR2 from the germline V gene are LNHDA and SQIVND (reference sequence). V was pared by 10 bases and J by 9 bases, with 13 bases of the junction left unmatched. The length of the CDR3 is 15 residues. The CDR3, as DNA: TGTGCCACAAAGTATTCGGGACAGGGATTTTCACCCCTCCACTTT. Its protein product is CATKYSGQGFSPLHF.

The chain has TRBV19 and TRBJ2-7; D is possibly TRBD2 (5 bases). CDR1 is LNHDA, CDR2 SQIVND, per germline (reference sequence). This CDR3 is 14 amino acids long. V dropped 6 bases and J dropped 3 bases, with 15 bases sitting between them. This chain's CDR3 is CASSSPGLIYEQYF. CDR3 sequence (DNA): TGTGCCAGTAGCTCTCCTGGACTGATCTACGAGCAGTACTTC.

This clone was counted once. V gene TRBV24-1 combines with J gene TRBJ2-1; 8 bases agree with TRBD2. The CDR3 is made up of 17 amino acids. J gave up 5 bases and V 7 bases, and 15 bases lay outside the gene matches. The V gene's germline CDR1 is KGHDR and CDR2 SFDVKD. Here the CDR3 DNA reads TGTGCCACCAGGAGTAGCGGGACCGATGGTGCGAACAATGAGCAGTTCTTC. The encoded protein is CATRSSGTDGANNEQFF.

The rearrangement joins TRBV16 to TRBJ1-6; 7 positions agree with TRBD1. CDR3 length: 15 amino acids. In germline, CDR1 is KGHSY, CDR2 FQNENV. V lost 4 bases to trimming and J lost 5 bases; unmatched junction nucleotides: 5. The CDR3 sequence is CASSPLTGNNSPLHF. Here the CDR3 DNA reads TGTGCCAGCAGCCCGCTGACAGGGAATAATTCACCCCTCCACTTT.

The count of this clone is one. Other DNA sequences of this sample code for an identical CDR3. V gene TRBV9 combines with J gene TRBJ2-7, with D maybe TRBD2 (6 bases). This CDR3 has 15 residues. Trimming shortened V by 0 bases and J by 0 bases, and 10 bases separated the two germline ends. The V gene's germline CDR1 is SGDLS and CDR2 YYNGEE. The CDR3 protein is CASSVGLGGSYEQYF. CDR3 in DNA: TGTGCCAGCAGCGTAGGGTTGGGGGGCTCCTACGAGCAGTACTTC.

This chain connects TRBV4-1 to TRBJ2-3, with D uncertain. The V gene's germline CDR1 is MGHRA and CDR2 YSYEKL. The CDR3 is 17 residues long. Deletions cut 4 bases from V and 4 bases from J, with 21 bases between. CDR3 DNA sequence: TGCGCCAGCAGCCTAGGAGTAATCACTCTCGTAGCAGATACGCAGTATTTT. Its protein product is CASSLGVITLVADTQYF.

On this clone: One end of the junction fails to match germline, which may point to a read error. The chain couples TRBV27 to TRBJ2-5, with TRBD2 as a possible D gene (5 bases). The length of the CDR3 is 14 residues. CDR1 and CDR2 (germline): MNHEY, SMNVEV (reference sequence). The CDR3 here is CASSSPLREEAQYF. CDR3 DNA: TGTGCCAGCAGTTCCCCTCTCCGGGAAGAGGCCCAGTACTTC.

This sequence joins TRBV30 and TRBJ2-2; 8 positions match TRBD1. This CDR3 region has 13 residues. Germline V gene sequence: CDR1 GTSNPN, CDR2 SVGIG (reference sequence). Trimming cost V 3 bases and J 4 bases; bases outside gene matches: 1. The CDR3: CAWSGQGTGELFF. As DNA, the CDR3 is TGTGCCTGGAGCGGACAGGGCACCGGGGAGCTGTTTTTT.

The V call is TRBV6-6, the J call TRBJ1-5; 7 nucleotides align to TRBD1. Germline trimming cut 5 bases from V and 0 bases from J; bases unmatched to any gene: 10. CDR3 length: 17 residues. Looked up from germline, CDR1 is MNHNY and CDR2 is SVGAGI (reference sequence). CDR3 coding DNA: TGTGCCAGCAGTCCCGGGACAGAGCTATATAGCAATCAGCCCCAGCATTTT. This encodes CASSPGTELYSNQPQHF.

This clone appeared a few times. The V and J genes are TRBV28 and TRBJ1-1, with TRBD1 matching over 9 bases. V lost 5 bases and J lost 0; bases outside the gene matches: 7. The V gene's germline CDR1 is MDHEN and CDR2 SYDVKM. This CDR3 has 16 amino acids. For the CDR3, the DNA is TGTGCCAGCAGTCTAGGACAGGGGTGGATGAACACTGAAGCTTTCTTT. Translating gives CASSLGQGWMNTEAFF.

The J gene is TRBJ1-6, the V gene TRBV5-1, with 9 nucleotides matching TRBD1. From germline, CDR1 is SGHRS and CDR2 YFSETQ. The CDR3 spans 16 residues. The ends lost 4 bases at V and 6 bases at J; junction bases unmatched: 8. The CDR3 DNA reads TGCGCCAGCAGCCCGGGACAGGGAATGCGTAATTCACCCCTCCACTTT. Protein: CASSPGQGMRNSPLHF.

V usage is TRBV28 and J usage is TRBJ2-3, with 8 bases identical to TRBD1. The V and J ends lost 1 base and 6 bases, in that order; junction bases with no gene match: 6. This CDR3 region has 15 residues. The germline V gene encodes CDR1 MDHEN and CDR2 SYDVKM. The CDR3 sequence: CASSLSTGAGDTQYF. The CDR3 nucleotides are TGTGCCAGCAGTTTATCGACAGGGGCGGGGGATACGCAGTATTTT.

The V and J genes are TRBV10-3 and TRBJ1-1, with 11 bases lining up with TRBD1. With V trimmed by 4 bases and J by 5 bases, 6 bases remained unmatched. From germline, CDR1 is ENHRY and CDR2 SYGVKD. The CDR3 totals 15 residues. This chain's CDR3 is CAISGTGTGGTEAFF. In DNA form, the CDR3 reads TGTGCCATCAGTGGAACTGGGACAGGGGGGACTGAAGCTTTCTTT.

The chain couples TRBV28 to TRBJ1-3; D is uncertain. The CDR3 runs to 14 residues. CDR1 and CDR2 from the germline V gene are MDHEN and SYDVKM. Trimming took 2 bases from V and 8 from J, leaving 13 bases between them. CDR3 in amino acids: CASSLGLTRDTIYF. The CDR3 DNA reads as TGTGCCAGCAGTTTAGGACTGACTCGGGACACCATATATTTT.

The chain couples TRBV6-5 to TRBJ1-1, with a weak D call TRBD1 (6 bases). This CDR3 contains 14 residues. Germline CDR1 and CDR2: MNHEY and SVGAGI. V was pared by 7 bases and J by 1 base, with 13 bases between. The CDR3 nucleotides are TGTGCCAGCAAACTACAGGGCCAGAACACTGAAGCTTTCTTT. This codes for CASKLQGQNTEAFF.

The rearrangement uses TRBV21-1 and TRBJ1-2; TRBD1, the table's D call, lacks a check against the DNA. TRBV21-1 is tagged as a pseudogene. The CDR3 covers 17 residues. In nucleotides, the CDR3 is TGTGCCAGCAGCAAAGCGCGGTCTGCAGGGGAGTTGGAGGGCTACACCTTC. Protein product: CASSKARSAGELEGYTF.

This clone showed up just once. The V and J genes are TRBV19 and TRBJ1-5; D remains unclear. Trimming left V 7 bases short and J 3 bases short, with 16 bases between. Germline loops: CDR1 LNHDA, CDR2 SQIVND (reference sequence). The CDR3 length is 15 residues. CDR3 amino acids: CASNEGNGFNQPQHF. The CDR3 DNA follows: TGTGCCAGTAACGAGGGAAATGGGTTCAATCAGCCCCAGCATTTT.